The subject of this entry is one T cell receptor (beta chain). What this receptor recognizes is not known. Base quality data are lacking; no much larger clone is found one base away. This entry belongs to a study of control samples from healthy donors and cancer patients (dated by TCRdb to about 2020). The V end gives up 5 bases and the J end 0 bases, leaving 3 bases in the junction not matched to a gene. Based on the germline V gene, the CDR1 and CDR2 sequences are MNHEY and SVGEGT. The CDR3 holds 14 amino acids from the cysteine to the phenylalanine. This entry keeps only the CDR3 DNA: 42 bases, framed from base 1. Library preparation used the immunoSEQ multiplex PCR assay. Here the immuneACCESS table is served through TCRdb, limited to in-frame sequences with V and J called. Missing clones are a known gap in these copies; in checked studies unresolved V genes cover under half, and the rest lacks a known reason. The sample records some 150,000 clones, roughly 89% of which are singletons. More than 4% of the sample comes from the top ten.

The rearranged segments are TRBV6-2 or TRBV6-3 and TRBJ2-7; the junction holds 8 bases that match TRBD1. Sequencing was carried out using blood. This receptor was identified in a man aged 25-40 years in good health. The CDR3 has the sequence CASSNRGSSYEQYF. The nucleotides read TGTGCCAGCAGTAACAGGGGGAGCTCCTACGAGCAGTACTTC.